This TCR beta chain emerged from a study of Graves' ophthalmopathy and Graves' hyperthyroidism. General study findings and limits: Detected in blood as well were most expanded thyroid clonotypes with frequency above 0.001.

Transcripts of RNA were the source for amplifying TCR beta CDR3 regions. After a first-round RT-PCR with HTBI primers, a second-round multiplex PCR was run. TCRdb analysed the multiplex PCR reads with MiXCR anew, one entry per CDR3 protein. The sample lists more than 300,000 distinct CDR3 sequences, approximately 17% occurring once. After removal of 8 bases from V and 5 bases from J, the junction contained 21 bases not matched to a gene. The CDR3 sequence is 17 residues long. CDR1 is SQVTM and CDR2 is ANQGSEA in the germline V gene. Hyperthyroidism was considered stable when no ophthalmopathy appeared within 18 months of follow-up. Other autoimmune diseases, uncontrolled infections, pregnancy and lactation each led to patient exclusion. This clonotype was seen many times. Its cognate antigen is unknown.

This sequence joins TRBV29-1 and TRBJ2-5; 9 positions agree with TRBD2. This receptor was obtained from an adult woman with stable Graves' hyperthyroidism. The sample taken for sequencing was peripheral blood. In DNA form, the CDR3 reads TGCAGCCCCCAATGTCGGGCTAGCGGGACACCCTTGGAGACCCAGTACTTC. Translation gives CSPQCRASGTPLETQYF.